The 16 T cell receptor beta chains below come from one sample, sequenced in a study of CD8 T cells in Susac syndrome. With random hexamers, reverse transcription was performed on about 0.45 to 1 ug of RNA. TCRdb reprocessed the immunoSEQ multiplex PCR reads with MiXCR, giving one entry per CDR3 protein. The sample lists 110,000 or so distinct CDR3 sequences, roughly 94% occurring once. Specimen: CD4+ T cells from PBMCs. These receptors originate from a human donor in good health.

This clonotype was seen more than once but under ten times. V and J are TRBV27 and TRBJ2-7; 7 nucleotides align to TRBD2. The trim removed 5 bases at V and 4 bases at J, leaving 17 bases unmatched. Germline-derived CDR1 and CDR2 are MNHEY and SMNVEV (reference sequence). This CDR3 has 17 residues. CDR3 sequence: CASSLDAPWVAGYEQYF. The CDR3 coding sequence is TGTGCCAGCAGTCTAGACGCGCCTTGGGTAGCGGGTTACGAGCAGTACTTC.

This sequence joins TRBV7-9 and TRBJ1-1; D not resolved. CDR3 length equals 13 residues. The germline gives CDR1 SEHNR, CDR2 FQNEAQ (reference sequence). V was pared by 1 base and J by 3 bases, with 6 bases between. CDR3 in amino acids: CASSLEGDTEAFF. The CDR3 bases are TGTGCCAGCAGCTTAGAGGGTGACACTGAAGCTTTCTTT.

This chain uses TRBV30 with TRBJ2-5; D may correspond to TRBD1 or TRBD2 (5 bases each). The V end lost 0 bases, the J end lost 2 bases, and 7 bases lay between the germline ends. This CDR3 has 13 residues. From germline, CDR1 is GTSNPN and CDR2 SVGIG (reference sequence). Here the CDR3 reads CAWSVGEQETQYF. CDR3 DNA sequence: TGTGCCTGGAGTGTGGGGGAGCAAGAGACCCAGTACTTC.

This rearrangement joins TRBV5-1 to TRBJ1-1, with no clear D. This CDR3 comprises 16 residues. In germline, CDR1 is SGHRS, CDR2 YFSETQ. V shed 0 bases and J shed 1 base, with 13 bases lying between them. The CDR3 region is CASSLARGFENTEAFF. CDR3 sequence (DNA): TGCGCCAGCAGCTTGGCTCGGGGATTTGAGAACACTGAAGCTTTCTTT.

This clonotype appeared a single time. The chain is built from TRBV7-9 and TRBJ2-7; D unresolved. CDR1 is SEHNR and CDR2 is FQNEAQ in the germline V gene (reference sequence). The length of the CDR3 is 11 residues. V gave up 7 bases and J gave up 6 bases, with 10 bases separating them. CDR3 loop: CASTYSREQYF. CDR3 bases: TGTGCCAGCACCTATAGCCGCGAGCAGTACTTC.

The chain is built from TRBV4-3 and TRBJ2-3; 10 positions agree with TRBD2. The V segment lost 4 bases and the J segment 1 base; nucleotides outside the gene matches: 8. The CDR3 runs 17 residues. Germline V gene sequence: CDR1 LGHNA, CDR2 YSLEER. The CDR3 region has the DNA TGCGCCAGCAGCCCTTTCATTGGACTAGCGGGCACAGATACGCAGTATTTT. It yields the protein CASSPFIGLAGTDTQYF.

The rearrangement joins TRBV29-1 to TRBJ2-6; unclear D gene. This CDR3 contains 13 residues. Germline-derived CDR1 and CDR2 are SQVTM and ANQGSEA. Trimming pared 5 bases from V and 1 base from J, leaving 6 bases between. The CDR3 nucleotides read TGCAGCGTTTTACGGTCTGGGGCCAACGTCCTGACTTTC. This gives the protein CSVLRSGANVLTF.

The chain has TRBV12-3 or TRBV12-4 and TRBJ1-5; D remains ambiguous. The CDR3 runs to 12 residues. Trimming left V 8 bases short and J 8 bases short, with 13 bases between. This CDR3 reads CASSPQVEPQHF. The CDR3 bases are TGTGCCAGCTCACCCCAAGTCGAGCCCCAGCATTTT.

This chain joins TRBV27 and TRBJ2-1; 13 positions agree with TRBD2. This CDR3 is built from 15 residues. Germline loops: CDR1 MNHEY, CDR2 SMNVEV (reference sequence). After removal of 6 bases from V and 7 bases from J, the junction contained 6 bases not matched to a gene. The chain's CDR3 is CASRLAGGPGNEQFF. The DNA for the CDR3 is TGTGCCAGCAGACTAGCGGGAGGGCCCGGAAATGAGCAGTTCTTC.

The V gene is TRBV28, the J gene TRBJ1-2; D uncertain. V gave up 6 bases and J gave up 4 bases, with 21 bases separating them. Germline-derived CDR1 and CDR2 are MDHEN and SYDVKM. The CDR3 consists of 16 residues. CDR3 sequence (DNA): TGTGCCAGCAGCTCCTCAGGTCCTGTCGGGCCCTATGGCTACACCTTC. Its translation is CASSSSGPVGPYGYTF.

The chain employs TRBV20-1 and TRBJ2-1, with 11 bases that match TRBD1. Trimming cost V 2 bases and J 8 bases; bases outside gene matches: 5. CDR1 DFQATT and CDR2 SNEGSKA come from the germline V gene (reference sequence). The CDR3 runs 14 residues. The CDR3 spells CSARRTGGEDEQFF. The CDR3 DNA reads TGCAGTGCTAGAAGGACAGGGGGCGAGGATGAGCAGTTCTTC.

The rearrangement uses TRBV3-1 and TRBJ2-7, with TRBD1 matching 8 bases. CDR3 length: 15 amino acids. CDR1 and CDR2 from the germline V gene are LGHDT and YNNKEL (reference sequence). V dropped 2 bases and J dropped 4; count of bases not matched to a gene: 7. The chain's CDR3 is CASSQPGTGFYEQYF. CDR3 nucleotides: TGTGCCAGCAGCCAACCCGGGACAGGTTTTTACGAGCAGTACTTC.

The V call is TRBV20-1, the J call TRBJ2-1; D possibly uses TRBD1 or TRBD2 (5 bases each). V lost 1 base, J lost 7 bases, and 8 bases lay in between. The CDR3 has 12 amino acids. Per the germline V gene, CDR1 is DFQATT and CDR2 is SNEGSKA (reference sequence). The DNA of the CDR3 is TGCAGTGCTAGAGTTGGGGGAAATGAGCAGTTCTTC. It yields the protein CSARVGGNEQFF.

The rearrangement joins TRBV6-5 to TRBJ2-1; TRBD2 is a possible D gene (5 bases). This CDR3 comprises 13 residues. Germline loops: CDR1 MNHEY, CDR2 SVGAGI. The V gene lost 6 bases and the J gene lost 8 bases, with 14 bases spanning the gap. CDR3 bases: TGTGCCAGCAGCCTGGGCCTCGGGGATGAGCAGTTCTTC. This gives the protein CASSLGLGDEQFF.

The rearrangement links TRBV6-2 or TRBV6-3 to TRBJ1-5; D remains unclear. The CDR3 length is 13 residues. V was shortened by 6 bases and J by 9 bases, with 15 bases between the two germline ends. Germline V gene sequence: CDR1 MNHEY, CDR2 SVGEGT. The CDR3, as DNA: TGTGCCAGCAGAAACCAAGTCCTTGGGCCCCAGCATTTT. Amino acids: CASRNQVLGPQHF.

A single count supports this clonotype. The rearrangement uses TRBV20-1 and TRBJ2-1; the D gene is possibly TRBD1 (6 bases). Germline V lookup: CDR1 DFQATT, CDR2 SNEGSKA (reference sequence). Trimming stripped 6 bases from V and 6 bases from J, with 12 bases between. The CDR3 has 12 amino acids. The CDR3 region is CSAPGHSNEQFF. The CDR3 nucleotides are TGCAGTGCCCCGGGACACAGCAATGAGCAGTTCTTC.